This T cell receptor (beta chain) was sequenced in a study of shared clonotypes between healthy human individuals. The CDR3 contains 15 residues. The V end lost 6 bases, the J end lost 4 bases, and 18 bases lay between the germline ends. Germline loops: CDR1 SGHNT, CDR2 YENEEA. The study, taken as a whole, reports: Non-shared clonotypes displayed generation probabilities falling below those of clonotypes present in all four donors.

TCRdb's table, derived via immunoSEQ multiplex PCR, lists solely in-frame clones and lacks some. Of 1,100,000 or so clones in the sample, approximately 80% were seen once. A word on this clone: Its target is not known.

The V and J genes are TRBV11-3 and TRBJ2-5, with D perhaps matching TRBD2 (6 bases). Sequencing was performed on memory CD4+ T cells from PBMCs. Subset reported: CD45RA-negative fraction. The receptor was derived from a man aged 18 to 29 in good health. Some clones in this sample may be carry-over from other donors' samples. CDR3 sequence: CASSSGSADGETQYF. In DNA, the CDR3 is TGTGCCAGCAGTTCCGGGAGCGCAGACGGAGAGACCCAGTACTTC.